This entry is about one T cell receptor (beta chain). What it binds is not known. Assay: immunoSEQ multiplex PCR; the TCRdb copy retains only in-frame clones and omits some. Among over a million clones listed, roughly 96% were seen once. The sample is drawn from a study of shared clonotypes between healthy human individuals. For the study at large: The plates for each donor numbered three CD4 naive, three CD4 memory, two CD8 naive and one CD8 memory. Study-wide findings and caveats: It was observed that roughly 5.1% of naive CD4 clonotypes were shared across several donors. Deeper or shallower sequencing was expected to change how clonotypes are shared among donors. Generation probability values for non-shared clonotypes were lower than those for clonotypes shared by all four donors.

Germline-derived CDR1 and CDR2 are LNHDA and SQIVND (reference sequence). V lost 4 bases to trimming and J lost 0 bases, with 6 bases between them. CDR3 length equals 14 residues. This chain connects TRBV19 to TRBJ1-4; D ambiguous. Sequenced: naive CD4+ T cells sorted from blood. The subset is: CD45RA+ positively selected. This TCR derives from a man aged 30 to 45 in good health. CDR3 loop: CASSNTATNEKLFF. CDR3 nucleotide sequence: TGTGCCAGTAGTAACACCGCAACTAATGAAAAACTGTTTTTT.